Detailed here is one T cell receptor (beta chain). Antigen specificity is unknown. TCRdb re-called the reads through MiXCR, storing one row per CDR3 protein. This sample has approximately 170,000 distinct CDR3 sequences, with 17% found just once. J gave up 3 bases and V 4 bases, and 8 bases lay outside the gene matches. From germline, CDR1 is SQVTM and CDR2 ANQGSEA. The CDR3 is 15 residues long. This record belongs to a study of T cell repertoires in cytomegalovirus infection. General study results and limits: CMV-specific TCR beta clonotypes restricted by HLA-C dominated the ex vivo response.

The sequence came from a human donor in good health (CMV status not recorded). Some clones in this sample may be carry-over from other donors' samples. The sample comprised CD8+ T cells from PBMCs. The chain uses TRBV29-1 and TRBJ1-4; 7 bases are a match to TRBD1. The CDR3 nucleotides are TGCAGCGTTGCTCTAAGGGGGCTCGCTAATGAAAAACTGTTTTTT. Translated, it gives CSVALRGLANEKLFF. The whole variable domain, filled in from reference TRBV29-1 and TRBJ1-4, reads SAVISQKPSRDICQRGTSLTIQCQVDSQVTMMFWYRQQPGQSLTLIATANQGSEATYESGFVIDKFPISRPNLTFSTLTVSNMSPEDSSIYLCSVALRGLANEKLFFGSGTQLSVL.